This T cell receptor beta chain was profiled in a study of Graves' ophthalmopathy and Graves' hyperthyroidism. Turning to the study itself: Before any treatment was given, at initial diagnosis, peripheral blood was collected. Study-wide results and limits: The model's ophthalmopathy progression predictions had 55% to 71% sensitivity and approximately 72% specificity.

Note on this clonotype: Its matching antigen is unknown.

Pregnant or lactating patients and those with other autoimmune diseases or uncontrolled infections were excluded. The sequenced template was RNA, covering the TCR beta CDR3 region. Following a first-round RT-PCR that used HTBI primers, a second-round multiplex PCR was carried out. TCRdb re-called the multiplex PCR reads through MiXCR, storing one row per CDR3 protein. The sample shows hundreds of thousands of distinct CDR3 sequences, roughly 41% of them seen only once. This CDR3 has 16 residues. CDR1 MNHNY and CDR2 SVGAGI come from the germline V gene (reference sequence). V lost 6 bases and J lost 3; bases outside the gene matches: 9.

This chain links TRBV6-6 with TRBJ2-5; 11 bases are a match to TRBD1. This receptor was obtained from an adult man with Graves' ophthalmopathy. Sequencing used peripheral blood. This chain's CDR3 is CASRSPGTGGKETQYF. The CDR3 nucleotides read TGTGCCAGCAGGTCCCCCGGGACAGGGGGTAAAGAGACCCAGTACTTC.